One T cell receptor (beta chain) is described in this entry. The data were obtained in a study of T cells expressing NK-cell markers. For each CDR3 protein, TCRdb gives one entry from its re-call of the 5' RACE reads, without DNA. The listing contains approximately 440,000 distinct CDR3 sequences. CDR3 length: 16 amino acids. V is TRBV23-1 and J is TRBJ2-1. TRBV23-1 is an ORF, and what it does is uncertain. The receptor comes from a woman aged 50 to 65 in good health. Sequencing was carried out using blood T cells: a sorted CD56 or NKG2C T cell subset, CD4+ or CD8+ T cells, or bulk PBMC T cells (not recorded which). The CDR3 loop is CASSQARPTNYNEQFF.